This T cell receptor beta chain was documented in a study of cytomegalovirus exposure and HLA in healthy donors. Regarding the study as a whole: In a later analysis, V- and J-gene trimming of beta chains associated with a DCLRE1C missense variant, replicated independently. Upon later analysis, TCR association rates were observed to vary by HLA locus, being highest for DRB1 and lowest for HLA-C.

It was with 60 Vbeta and 13 Jbeta primers that the PCR ran. Measured with immunoSEQ multiplex PCR; TCRdb has only the in-frame clones, and not every one. The table shows about 94,000 clones, with roughly 8.2% occurring only once. This clone was detected only a few times. Its antigen is currently unknown. The ends lost 5 bases at V and 4 bases at J; junction bases unmatched: 9. The CDR3 length is 15 residues. Germline assignment: CDR1 WNHNN and CDR2 SYGVQD (reference sequence). Material: PBMCs. This receptor was obtained from a man in his fifties or sixties in good health and CMV-seronegative. V gene TRBV10-1 combines with J gene TRBJ2-7, with 9 bases identical to TRBD1. In DNA form, the CDR3 reads TGCGCCAGCAGTAATGGAGCGGGACAGGGATACGAGCAGTACTTC. This translates into CASSNGAGQGYEQYF.